The 9 T cell receptor beta chains below come from one sample, sequenced in a study of cytomegalovirus exposure and HLA in healthy donors. The PCR contained 60 Vbeta and 13 Jbeta primers. Profiling relied on immunoSEQ multiplex PCR, and the TCRdb table lists in-frame clones only, not all of them. The top ten hold about 1.7% of the sample, which has roughly 130,000 clones, less than 85% seen once. Sequenced material: PBMCs. The receptors stem from a man between 35 and 55 years old in good health and CMV-seronegative.

Comments on this clone: The junction departs from the called germline gene at one end, perhaps through a read error. V gene TRBV4-2 combines with J gene TRBJ2-7; possible D gene TRBD2, 5 bases. Germline V gene sequence: CDR1 LGHNA, CDR2 YNFKEQ. This CDR3 has 14 residues. The CDR3 DNA follows: TGTGCCAGCAGCGAAGAACTAGGGAGATACGAGCAGTACTTC. Amino acid sequence: CASSEELGRYEQYF.

The chain couples TRBV10-3 to TRBJ1-1; the match to TRBD1 covers 7 bases. CDR3 length: 16 residues. Germline CDR1 ENHRY, CDR2 SYGVKD. With V trimmed by 0 bases and J by 2 bases, 6 bases remained unmatched. In nucleotides, the CDR3 is TGTGCCATCAGTGAGTCAGGCGCAGGGGGTAACACTGAAGCTTTCTTT. This gives the protein CAISESGAGGNTEAFF.

The chain links TRBV12-5 to TRBJ2-2; a possible D gene is TRBD2 (6 bases). CDR1 and CDR2 (germline): LGHNT, FRNRAP. Between the trimmed V and J ends, which lost 6 bases and 5 bases, there was a span of 22 bases. CDR3 size: 17 residues. The CDR3 nucleotides are TGTGCTAGTGGCCTAGGGCTAGCGCCCCGGGGGACCGGGGAGCTGTTTTTT. Translated: CASGLGLAPRGTGELFF.

The chain is built from TRBV28 and TRBJ1-5, with 7 bases identical to TRBD1. Trimming cost V 4 bases and J 7 bases; bases outside gene matches: 10. Looked up from germline, CDR1 is MDHEN and CDR2 is SYDVKM. The CDR3 contains 15 residues. DNA for the CDR3: TGTGCCAGCAGTTATCAAAGGGGGCGAGCCCAGCCCCAGCATTTT. Its protein product is CASSYQRGRAQPQHF.

This clone came up a few times. CDR3 in amino acids: CASSPRLAVEGADTQYF. Written as DNA, the CDR3 is TGTGCCAGCAGCCCCCGACTAGCGGTGGAGGGAGCAGATACGCAGTATTTT. The rearrangement uses TRBV5-4 and TRBJ2-3; 9 bases agree with TRBD2. Trimming removed 4 bases from V and 4 bases from J; junction bases left unmatched: 13. Germline V gene data show CDR1 as SGHNT and CDR2 as YYREEE (reference sequence). This CDR3 contains 17 residues.

The chain uses TRBV19 and TRBJ2-5, with TRBD2 identical over 8 bases. The CDR3 covers 15 residues. Germline CDR1 and CDR2: LNHDA and SQIVND (reference sequence). Losses at the gene ends were 2 bases for V and 1 base for J; bases not matched to a gene: 3. The CDR3 loop reads CASSIIAGLQETQYF. The CDR3 nucleotides read TGTGCCAGTAGTATAATAGCGGGGCTCCAAGAGACCCAGTACTTC.

The chain joins TRBV19 to TRBJ1-5; TRBD1 is a possible D gene (6 bases). Germline CDR1 reads LNHDA; CDR2 reads SQIVND (reference sequence). The CDR3 runs to 15 residues. The V gene lost 5 bases and the J gene lost 9 bases, with 20 bases spanning the gap. The CDR3 bases are TGTGCCAGTAGTTCACGGACAGACGGAATGGGGCCCCAGCATTTT. The encoded protein is CASSSRTDGMGPQHF.

V gene TRBV6-6 combines with J gene TRBJ2-7, with D possibly being TRBD2 (7 bases). This CDR3 has 14 amino acids. Between the trimmed V and J ends, which lost 2 bases and 6 bases, there was a span of 14 bases. Germline V lookup: CDR1 MNHNY, CDR2 SVGAGI (reference sequence). DNA for the CDR3: TGTGCCAGCAGTTACGGTGGGGGGGGCGGCGAGCAGTACTTC. It codes for CASSYGGGGGEQYF.

V and J are TRBV2 and TRBJ2-1; the match to TRBD1 covers 9 bases. Germline V gene sequence: CDR1 SNHLY, CDR2 FYNNEI. This CDR3 region has 14 residues. Losses at the gene ends were 8 bases for V and 4 bases for J; bases not matched to a gene: 6. The CDR3 coding sequence is TGTGCCAGCGGGAGGACAGGGGATTACAATGAGCAGTTCTTC. Translating it yields CASGRTGDYNEQFF.